The clone carrying this T cell receptor (beta chain) occurred many times. The time point: sample taken at primary tumor resection. Sequencing was performed on whole RNA extracted from tumor and nontumor lung tissue, or from frozen PBMC, and the material was left unsorted. The CDR3 extends over 12 amino acids. CDR1 and CDR2 from the germline V gene are MNHEY and SVGAGI. V lost 4 bases to trimming and J lost 12 bases; unmatched junction nucleotides: 8. This entry is derived from a study of spatial heterogeneity in lung cancer. TCRdb redid the calling of the 5' RACE reads with MiXCR, one entry per CDR3 protein. This repertoire shows about 48,000 distinct CDR3 sequences, around 5.2% found once; its top ten account for approximately 12%.

This rearrangement joins TRBV6-5 to TRBJ1-1, with TRBD1 identical over 7 bases. This TCR derives from a male donor with early-stage non-small cell lung cancer. This specimen consisted of PBMCs, obtained at surgery. In nucleotides, the CDR3 is TGTGCCAGCAGTTCCGCCGACAGGGCCTCTTTCTTT. Amino acids: CASSSADRASFF.